Listed here are 15 T cell receptor beta chains from one sample, sequenced in a study of regulatory T cells in long-lasting Graves disease. This sample's time point: newly diagnosed GD, antithyroid drugs for less than 3 months. PBMC-extracted RNA yielded the TCR library. The authors built TCR beta libraries using iRepertoire HTBI primers and Arm-PCR of CDR3 regions. TCRdb recomputed calls from the multiplex PCR reads with MiXCR, one row per CDR3 protein. Of more than 400,000 distinct CDR3 sequences in the sample, roughly 15% were seen once. The sample was also linked to a second study, of T cells in Graves' hyperthyroidism and ophthalmopathy.

Sequencing was performed on peripheral blood mononuclear cells (PBMCs), taken at new diagnosis, from a patient treated with antithyroid drugs. The receptors here all came from a man aged 35 to 55 with Graves disease.

Turning to this clonotype: A much bigger clone sits one base away, suggesting this may be a read error. This chain joins TRBV10-3 and TRBJ2-5; weak D call: TRBD1 (6 bases). With 11 bases removed from V and 5 bases from J, the gap between germline ends came to 21 bases. Germline-derived CDR1 and CDR2 are ENHRY and SYGVKD. This CDR3 region has 14 residues. CDR3 nucleotide sequence: TGTGCCGCGAATCAAGCGGAAGGGGGTGAGACCCAGTACTTC. Amino acid sequence: CAANQAEGGETQYF.

Ten or more counts support this clonotype. J is TRBJ2-1 and V is TRBV5-1; TRBD2 agrees at 12 bases. The germline CDR1 and CDR2 sequences are SGHRS and YFSETQ. The CDR3 extends over 16 amino acids. J was trimmed by 2 bases and V by 0 bases; bases with no gene match: 0. CDR3 in amino acids: CASSLGTSGAYNEQFF. The CDR3 DNA follows: TGCGCCAGCAGCTTGGGGACTAGCGGGGCCTACAATGAGCAGTTCTTC.

This clonotype was found many times. The V call is TRBV28, the J call TRBJ2-1; no firm D call. Deletions cut 4 bases from V and 5 bases from J, with 18 bases between. Per germline, CDR1 MDHEN and CDR2 SYDVKM. The CDR3 extends over 16 amino acids. The DNA of the CDR3 is TGTGCCAGCAGTTCCCTTACCGGGTTTGGGGACAATGAGCAGTTCTTC. This codes for CASSSLTGFGDNEQFF.

CDR3 in amino acids: CSALIPLRGNTIYF. Here the CDR3 DNA reads TGCAGTGCTCTTATCCCCCTCAGGGGAAACACCATATATTTT. V gene TRBV20-1 combines with J gene TRBJ1-3; D not resolved. Germline V gives CDR1 DFQATT, CDR2 SNEGSKA (reference sequence). This CDR3 comprises 14 residues. Trimming cost V 5 bases and J 4 bases, with 15 bases left between them.

This clonotype appeared many times. This rearrangement joins TRBV11-2 to TRBJ1-6, with TRBD1 as a possible D gene (5 bases). Germline CDR1 and CDR2: SGHAT and FQNNGV. Deletions cut 1 base from V and 8 bases from J, with 12 bases between. This CDR3 is 15 amino acids long. CDR3 loop: CASSLVGTAHSPLHF. The CDR3 DNA reads TGTGCCAGCAGCTTAGTAGGGACGGCCCATTCACCCCTCCACTTT.

The table lists this clonotype with many counts. The chain joins TRBV5-1 to TRBJ2-3, with 9 positions matching TRBD2. This CDR3 region has 14 residues. Germline V CDR1 and CDR2: SGHRS, YFSETQ. J was trimmed by 2 bases and V by 8 bases; bases with no gene match: 6. DNA of the CDR3: TGCGCCAGTCGGACTAGCGAGTTCACAGATACGCAGTATTTT. As protein: CASRTSEFTDTQYF.

This clonotype showed up many times. This chain joins TRBV6-2 or TRBV6-3 and TRBJ2-1, with a possible D match to TRBD2 (7 bases). V shed 8 bases and J shed 3 bases, with 14 bases lying between them. CDR1 MNHEY and CDR2 SVGEGT come from the germline V gene. The CDR3 length is 14 residues. This CDR3 reads CASEGGADYNEQFF. DNA of the CDR3: TGTGCCAGCGAGGGGGGGGCGGACTACAATGAGCAGTTCTTC.

The chain combines TRBV4-1 with TRBJ1-5; D not certain. CDR3 size: 16 residues. CDR1 and CDR2 from the germline V gene are MGHRA and YSYEKL. Trimming took off 1 base at V and 9 bases at J, with 19 bases between the two ends. CDR3 loop: CASSQVGMQTGGPQHF. The CDR3 DNA sequence: TGCGCCAGCAGCCAAGTAGGTATGCAGACGGGCGGGCCCCAGCATTTT.

The sample holds many counts of this clonotype. The gene calls are TRBV20-1 and TRBJ2-3, with 7 bases matching TRBD1. Trimming took 0 bases from V and 3 from J; bases not matched to a gene: 3. CDR1 is DFQATT and CDR2 is SNEGSKA in the germline V gene (reference sequence). The CDR3 is 14 amino acids. As DNA, the CDR3 is TGCAGTGCTAGAGATCACAGGGGAACAGATACGCAGTATTTT. Its protein product is CSARDHRGTDTQYF.

The chain employs TRBV10-3 and TRBJ1-4; 7 bases are shared with TRBD1. The V and J ends lost 2 bases and 5 bases, in that order; junction bases with no gene match: 8. The CDR3 spans 16 residues. Per germline, CDR1 ENHRY and CDR2 SYGVKD. The CDR3 nucleotides read TGTGCCATCAGTGAGACACGACAGGGAGGAAATGAAAAACTGTTTTTT. Its translation: CAISETRQGGNEKLFF.

The chain combines TRBV6-6 with TRBJ2-3; possibly TRBD2 for D (5 bases). The CDR3 sequence is 16 residues long. From germline, CDR1 is MNHNY and CDR2 SVGAGI (reference sequence). V gave up 0 bases and J gave up 2 bases, with 12 bases separating them. The CDR3 nucleotides read TGTGCCAGCAGTTACTCGCGGGTCCTTGACACAGATACGCAGTATTTT. Protein: CASSYSRVLDTDTQYF.

This clonotype was seen at least ten times. J is TRBJ2-3 and V is TRBV28; possible D gene TRBD2, 5 bases. This CDR3 contains 15 residues. V gave up 2 bases and J gave up 1 base, with 10 bases separating them. Germline CDR1 reads MDHEN; CDR2 reads SYDVKM. CDR3 sequence: CASSLPGSGTDTQYF. The CDR3 coding sequence is TGTGCCAGCAGTTTACCGGGGTCAGGCACAGATACGCAGTATTTT.

This clonotype has more than one count but fewer than ten. The rearrangement joins TRBV12-3 or TRBV12-4 to TRBJ2-4; possibly TRBD1 for D (5 bases). Trimming shortened V by 6 bases and J by 6 bases, and 12 bases separated the two germline ends. The length of the CDR3 is 13 residues. The CDR3 reads CASSPTDINIQYF. The CDR3 bases are TGTGCCAGCAGCCCGACAGATATAAACATTCAGTACTTC.

The CDR3 loop reads CASTQRAGGFTDTQYF. In DNA form, the CDR3 reads TGTGCCAGCACCCAACGGGCAGGGGGATTCACAGATACGCAGTATTTT. V is TRBV6-2 or TRBV6-3 and J is TRBJ2-3; 7 bases are a match to TRBD1. Germline-derived CDR1 and CDR2 are MNHEY and SVGEGT. The CDR3 has 16 residues. V lost 7 bases, J lost 2 bases, and 12 bases stayed unmatched.

This clonotype has just a few counts. The chain has TRBV5-1 and TRBJ2-1; D gene uncertain. Germline V gene lookup returns CDR1 SGHRS and CDR2 YFSETQ. Trimming stripped 0 bases from V and 4 bases from J, with 11 bases between. The CDR3 has 15 amino acids. The CDR3 DNA follows: TGCGCCAGCAGCTTGGAAGCAAGACCTTACAATGAGCAGTTCTTC. This encodes CASSLEARPYNEQFF.